This is a list of T cell receptor beta chains from one sample in a study of T cells in Graves' hyperthyroidism and ophthalmopathy. MiXCR, applied by TCRdb to the multiplex PCR reads, yields one record per CDR3 protein. This table holds 600,000 to 700,000 distinct CDR3 sequences, 45% found once. Sequencing was performed on peripheral blood or thyroid tissue (not recorded which). These receptors were taken from an adult man with Graves' disease, either hyperthyroidism or ophthalmopathy (not recorded which). CDR3s include the opening cysteine and the closing phenylalanine or tryptophan. The D gene is left open where the match is weak. Size is stated for part of the rows, as once, few or many counts, or as a class when the clone is expanded.

clone_size cdr3_length j_call d_call v_call cdr3_nt cdr3_aa
once 16 TRBJ2-2 TRBD2 TRBV9 TGTGCCAGCAGCGTAGAAGTCGGGGGGATCGGCGGGGAGCTGTTTTTT CASSVEVGGIGGELFF
NA 13 TRBJ1-6 NA TRBV7-2 TGTGCCAGCAGCGGCAGGGGCCATTCACCCCTCCACTTT CASSGRGHSPLHF
NA 15 TRBJ1-1 NA TRBV7-9 TGTGCCAGCAGCCAAGGCAGGGGCTCCGGCACTGAAGCTTTCTTT CASSQGRGSGTEAFF
many 15 TRBJ2-6 NA TRBV7-3 TGTGCCAGCAGCTCCCAAAACTCTGGGGCCAACGTCCTGACTTTC CASSSQNSGANVLTF
few 13 TRBJ1-2 NA TRBV7-3 TGTGCCAGCAGCCCGATGGCGAACTATGGCTACACCTTC CASSPMANYGYTF
few 14 TRBJ1-2 NA TRBV19 TGTGCCAGCTCAACAGGGCTTGCATACTATGGCTACACCTTC CASSTGLAYYGYTF
NA 15 TRBJ2-5 TRBD2 TRBV10-3 TGTGCCATCAGTGAGCACCCCGGGGGGGGAGAGACCCAGTACTTC CAISEHPGGGETQYF
once 12 TRBJ2-6 NA TRBV25-1 TGTGCCAGCAGTGAATGGGCCAACGTCCTGACTTTC CASSEWANVLTF
NA 13 TRBJ1-2 NA TRBV10-2 TGTGCCAGCAGTGGTTTAGGGCCCTATGGCTACACCTTC CASSGLGPYGYTF
NA 11 TRBJ1-6 NA TRBV25-1 TGTGCCAGTTCAGGGGCGTCACCCCTCCACTTT CASSGASPLHF